The 13 T cell receptor beta chains in this list originate from one sample, sequenced in a study of shared clonotypes between healthy human individuals. Assay used: immunoSEQ multiplex PCR; TCRdb lists only in-frame clones, some missing. The sample has around 500,000 clones, roughly 80% seen once. What was sequenced was PBMCs. The source is a woman in her thirties or forties in good health. Some clones in this sample may be carry-over from other donors' samples.

This clone appeared a single time. This rearrangement joins TRBV2 to TRBJ2-1; 7 bases line up with TRBD2. This CDR3 has 15 residues. V trimming: 2 bases; J trimming: 10 bases; junction bases outside the gene matches: 11. The germline V gene encodes CDR1 SNHLY and CDR2 FYNNEI. CDR3 sequence reads: CASSERGAGRPEQFF. The CDR3, as DNA: TGTGCCAGCAGTGAAAGAGGAGCGGGACGACCCGAGCAGTTCTTC.

V is TRBV28 and J is TRBJ2-1; TRBD2 matches at 13 bases. Per germline, CDR1 MDHEN and CDR2 SYDVKM. J gave up 7 bases and V 8 bases, and 17 bases lay outside the gene matches. The CDR3 is 18 amino acids. The CDR3 DNA sequence: TGTGCCAGCTCAATACCGGGACTAGCGGGGACCGGGAGGAATGAGCAGTTCTTC. This encodes CASSIPGLAGTGRNEQFF.

V and J are TRBV5-5 and TRBJ2-5; the match to TRBD1 covers 7 bases. With V trimmed by 5 bases and J by 5 bases, 6 bases remained unmatched. Germline-derived CDR1 and CDR2 are SGHKS and YYEKEE (reference sequence). The CDR3 contains 13 residues. The CDR3 DNA sequence: TGTGCCAGCAGTACCGACAGGGCGGAGACCCAGTACTTC. This translates into CASSTDRAETQYF. Drawing the rest from reference TRBV5-5 and TRBJ2-5, the complete variable domain is DAGVTQSPTHLIKTRGQQVTLRCSPISGHKSVSWYQQVLGQGPQFIFQYYEKEERGRGNFPDRFSARQFPNYSSELNVNALLLGDSALYLCASSTDRAETQYFGPGTRLLVL.

The table lists this clone with many counts. In the same sample, other DNA sequences code for this CDR3. The CDR3 DNA is TGTGCCAGCAGTGAAGCGCAGACGGGAACGAAAGAGACCCAGTACTTC. Translating gives CASSEAQTGTKETQYF. The rearrangement uses TRBV6-1 and TRBJ2-5, with a weak D call TRBD2 (5 bases). CDR3 length: 16 residues. Germline V lookup: CDR1 MNHNS, CDR2 SASEGT. Trimming removed 0 bases at V and 3 bases at J, with 14 bases between.

A remark on this clone: This likely reflects a read error, since a far larger clone is one base away. The rearrangement uses TRBV30 and TRBJ1-5, with a weak D call TRBD1 (6 bases). The CDR3 covers 13 residues. Germline CDR1 reads GTSNPN; CDR2 reads SVGIG (reference sequence). In nucleotides, the CDR3 is TGTGCCTGGAGCACCGGACAGAATCAGCCCCAGAATTTT. As protein: CAWSTGQNQPQNF.

This clone appeared a few times. This chain connects TRBV19 to TRBJ1-4; 9 bases are shared with TRBD1. The J segment lost 4 bases and the V segment lost 5 bases, leaving 8 bases of the junction unmatched. There are 16 residues in the CDR3. CDR1 is LNHDA and CDR2 is SQIVND in the germline V gene (reference sequence). The CDR3 here is CASSAGQGHGNEKLFF. The CDR3 region has the DNA TGTGCCAGTAGTGCCGGACAGGGGCACGGTAATGAAAAACTGTTTTTT.

This chain connects TRBV7-8 to TRBJ2-7; D gene ambiguous. This CDR3 is 13 amino acids long. Germline values: CDR1 SGHVS, CDR2 FQNEAQ. Trimming took 0 bases from V and 6 from J, leaving 9 bases between them. CDR3 nucleotide sequence: TGTGCCAGCAGCTTAGCGAGGAGTGGCGAGCAGTACTTC. Encoded protein: CASSLARSGEQYF.

For this clone: A far larger clone is a single base away, which makes a read error likely. Lacking the conserved final phenylalanine or tryptophan, this CDR3 likely reflects a read error. Other DNA sequences in the same sample also yield this CDR3. V is TRBV29-1 and J is TRBJ1-4; D is ambiguous. The V gene lost 7 bases and the J gene lost 7 bases, with 13 bases spanning the gap. The CDR3 length is 12 residues. Germline V gives CDR1 SQVTM, CDR2 ANQGSEA. The CDR3 DNA follows: TGCAGCGCTGGGTGGGCGGGTGAAAAACTGTTTTTG. Protein sequence: CSAGWAGEKLFL.

This clone came up many times. Other DNA sequences in the same sample also yield this CDR3. The V call is TRBV11-1, the J call TRBJ2-3, with D tentatively TRBD1 (5 bases). The CDR3 runs to 16 residues. Deletions cut 5 bases from V and 2 bases from J, with 17 bases between. Germline lookup yields CDR1 SGHAT and CDR2 FQDESV (reference sequence). CDR3 DNA: TGTGCCAGCAGCCAAAGGGCCAGGGCAGACACAGATACGCAGTATTTT. This encodes CASSQRARADTDTQYF.

The V gene is TRBV4-1, the J gene TRBJ2-3; D may be TRBD2 (6 bases). Germline lookup yields CDR1 MGHRA and CDR2 YSYEKL. V was cut by 2 bases and J by 4 bases, with 7 bases left in between. The CDR3 has 13 residues. This CDR3 reads CASSQTGADTQYF. The CDR3 DNA follows: TGCGCCAGCAGCCAAACGGGGGCAGATACGCAGTATTTT.

About this clone itself: This is likely an artifact of a read error, given a far larger clone one base away. Because it lacks the conserved phenylalanine or tryptophan at the end, this CDR3 is likely a read error. V and J are TRBV6-1 and TRBJ2-7; 10 nucleotides line up with TRBD2. This CDR3 has 16 residues. The germline V gene encodes CDR1 MNHNS and CDR2 SASEGT. After removal of 4 bases from V and 8 bases from J, the junction contained 14 bases not matched to a gene. The CDR3 spells CASSGVKASGSIKQYS. As DNA, the CDR3 is TGTGCCAGCAGTGGTGTAAAGGCTAGCGGGAGTATTAAGCAGTACTCC.

This chain links TRBV4-2 with TRBJ1-4, with TRBD1 as a possible D gene (5 bases). Trimming removed 3 bases at V and 4 bases at J, with 12 bases between. The CDR3 covers 15 residues. CDR1 is LGHNA and CDR2 is YNFKEQ in the germline V gene. CDR3 sequence (DNA): TGTGCCAGCAGCCAGAAGGGGAGGGGTAATGAAAAACTGTTTTTT. It translates to CASSQKGRGNEKLFF.

Turning to this clone: A far more abundant clone sits one base away, making this likely a read error. This sample includes further DNA sequences coding for the same CDR3. V gene TRBV4-1 combines with J gene TRBJ1-5; D is ambiguous. CDR3 length equals 16 residues. Looked up from germline, CDR1 is MGHRA and CDR2 is YSYEKL. Written as DNA, the CDR3 is TGCGCCAGCAGCCAAGATGGAGGTTGGAGCAATCAGCCCCAGCACTTT. Protein sequence: CASSQDGGWSNQPQHF.